These 22 T cell receptor beta chains originate from one sample sequenced in a study of identical twins. Via MiXCR, TCRdb re-called the 5' RACE reads, giving one row per CDR3 protein. The profile shows some 630,000 distinct CDR3 sequences, roughly 6.6% of them singletons. This sample was shared with a second study, whose subject was yellow fever vaccine responses in identical twins.

Specimen: PBMCs. The receptor set was obtained from a woman under 30 in good health.

In its sample, this clonotype was seen many times. The V and J genes are TRBV7-9 and TRBJ1-1; possibly TRBD1 for D (6 bases). Germline-derived CDR1 and CDR2 are SEHNR and FQNEAQ (reference sequence). Trimming shortened V by 6 bases and J by 1 base, and 18 bases separated the two germline ends. The CDR3 is 16 residues long. The CDR3 protein is CASSQPGLQGNTEAFF. In DNA form, the CDR3 reads TGTGCCAGCAGTCAACCCGGCCTACAGGGGAACACTGAAGCTTTCTTT.

Only a few counts were recorded for this clonotype. The chain joins TRBV24-1 to TRBJ2-2; TRBD2 agrees at 13 bases. The CDR3 loop spans 19 amino acids. V dropped 4 bases and J dropped 3; count of bases not matched to a gene: 10. CDR1 and CDR2 (germline): KGHDR, SFDVKD. CDR3 DNA sequence: TGTGCCACCAGTGAGACCCCACGGACTAGCGGGGGATACACCGGGGAGCTGTTTTTT. This sequence encodes CATSETPRTSGGYTGELFF.

There are a few counts of this clonotype. This chain links TRBV12-3 or TRBV12-4 with TRBJ2-3; D is unresolved. The CDR3 spans 13 residues. The V end was cut by 2 bases, the J end by 6 bases, with 9 bases between. The CDR3 region has the DNA TGTGCCAGCAGTTTAATGGAACTGGATACGCAGTATTTT. Its translation: CASSLMELDTQYF.

This clonotype showed up just a few times. The chain couples TRBV6-1 to TRBJ2-1; D tentatively reads TRBD1 or TRBD2 (6 bases each). Germline-derived CDR1 and CDR2 are MNHNS and SASEGT. This CDR3 is built from 15 residues. V lost 7 bases and J 8 bases, leaving 21 bases between the germline ends. The CDR3 DNA sequence: TGTGCCAGCACCCACGAGGGGGGCTTAACGGATGAGCAGTTCTTC. This translates into CASTHEGGLTDEQFF.

Points on this clonotype: A much larger clone differs from this one at a single base, so this may be a read error. This chain uses TRBV3-1 with TRBJ2-7, with a tentative D call TRBD2 (7 bases). This CDR3 comprises 13 residues. Trimming removed 8 bases from V and 6 bases from J, with 17 bases in between. In germline, CDR1 is LGHDT, CDR2 YNNKEL (reference sequence). In DNA, the CDR3 is TGTGCCAGCGGTCCTATCGCGGGGGCCGAGCAGTACTTC. It translates to CASGPIAGAEQYF.

This clonotype has ten or more counts. The J gene is TRBJ1-5, the V gene TRBV5-5, with TRBD1 matching over 11 bases. Germline CDR1 reads SGHKS; CDR2 reads YYEKEE (reference sequence). The CDR3 sequence is 15 residues long. After removal of 0 bases from V and 9 bases from J, the junction contained 5 bases not matched to a gene. The DNA for the CDR3 is TGTGCCAGCAGCTTGGGGACAGGGGGCTCGGGGCCCCAGCATTTT. This translates into CASSLGTGGSGPQHF.

This chain links TRBV27 with TRBJ2-7, with TRBD2 matching 8 bases. The CDR3 is 16 amino acids. The junction had 14 bases not matched to a gene; V was cut back by 5 bases and J by 5 bases. Germline V CDR1 and CDR2: MNHEY, SMNVEV (reference sequence). CDR3 loop: CASSPFGAGDWDEQYF. CDR3 DNA sequence: TGTGCCAGCAGTCCCTTTGGAGCGGGAGATTGGGACGAGCAGTACTTC.

This sequence joins TRBV24-1 and TRBJ2-6, with a weak D call TRBD1 (6 bases). The ends were cut back, 3 bases at V and 0 bases at J, with 11 bases in the middle. The CDR3 is 17 residues long. Germline lookup yields CDR1 KGHDR and CDR2 SFDVKD. DNA of the CDR3: TGTGCCACCAGTGATCCTCAGGGGCCCTCTGGGGCCAACGTCCTGACTTTC. It is translated as CATSDPQGPSGANVLTF.

This clonotype was seen many times. The chain recombines TRBV12-3 or TRBV12-4 with TRBJ2-6; 11 nucleotides line up with TRBD1. J was trimmed by 2 bases and V by 7 bases; bases with no gene match: 7. The CDR3 loop spans 17 amino acids. The CDR3 loop is CASIPDRGLPGANVLTF. The CDR3 DNA sequence: TGTGCCAGCATCCCGGACAGGGGGCTTCCTGGGGCCAACGTCCTGACTTTC.

This clonotype has a count of ten or more. The chain carries TRBV21-1 and TRBJ1-1; the tabulated D call, TRBD1, remains unverified against the DNA. TRBV21-1 is shown as a pseudogene. The CDR3 extends over 15 amino acids. The CDR3 loop is CASSKYRGGNTEAFF. Written as DNA, the CDR3 is TGTGCCAGCAGCAAATACAGGGGTGGGAACACTGAAGCTTTCTTT.

This clonotype came up a few times. The gene calls are TRBV20-1 and TRBJ1-1; 9 bases line up with TRBD1. There are 14 residues in the CDR3. Germline V gene lookup returns CDR1 DFQATT and CDR2 SNEGSKA (reference sequence). The CDR3 coding sequence is TGCAGGGCAACCTTACAGGGGGCCGTCACTGAAGCTTTCTTT. This encodes CRATLQGAVTEAFF.

This clonotype was recorded a few times. The chain is built from TRBV29-1 and TRBJ2-3; D may be TRBD2 (6 bases). The CDR3 contains 13 residues. The V end was cut by 3 bases, the J end by 2 bases, with 9 bases between. CDR1 and CDR2 from the germline V gene are SQVTM and ANQGSEA. The CDR3 sequence: CSVEAGPTDTQYF. Written as DNA, the CDR3 is TGCAGCGTTGAGGCGGGACCCACAGATACGCAGTATTTT.

This clonotype was seen a few times. The chain uses TRBV28 and TRBJ2-1; 7 positions match TRBD2. This CDR3 spans 15 amino acids. J lost 5 bases, V lost 2 bases, and 6 bases had no gene match. Germline V CDR1 and CDR2: MDHEN, SYDVKM. The CDR3 here is CASSLTGTNNNEQFF. CDR3 bases: TGTGCCAGCAGTTTAACCGGGACTAATAACAATGAGCAGTTCTTC.

This chain uses TRBV6-1 with TRBJ1-6; the match to TRBD1 covers 9 bases. The V gene end was trimmed by 5 bases and the J gene end by 8 bases; junction bases not matched to a gene: 4. The CDR3 contains 14 residues. Germline CDR1 MNHNS, CDR2 SASEGT. The CDR3 bases are TGTGCCAGCAGTCGACAGGGGGTTGATTCACCCCTCCACTTT. Amino acids: CASSRQGVDSPLHF.

This clonotype showed up just a few times. The chain combines TRBV5-1 with TRBJ2-2; maybe TRBD2 (6 bases). V lost 4 bases and J lost 5, with 12 bases in between. This CDR3 has 14 amino acids. CDR1 is SGHRS, CDR2 YFSETQ, per germline. The CDR3 bases are TGCGCCAGCAGCCTACCTGGGACTACCGGGGAGCTGTTTTTT. Translation: CASSLPGTTGELFF.

This clonotype came up many times. The chain has TRBV7-2 and TRBJ2-3; 10 positions match TRBD1. V gave up 5 bases and J gave up 6 bases; unmatched junction bases: 5. This CDR3 comprises 14 residues. Germline V gene lookup returns CDR1 SGHTA and CDR2 FQGNSA. This chain's CDR3 is CASSLGQGLDTQYF. The CDR3 region has the DNA TGTGCCAGCAGCCTGGGACAGGGGTTGGATACGCAGTATTTT.

The chain employs TRBV3-1 and TRBJ2-4; the match to TRBD1 covers 12 bases. Germline CDR1 is LGHDT and CDR2 is YNNKEL (reference sequence). The CDR3 totals 18 residues. The V and J ends lost 6 bases and 1 base, in that order; junction bases with no gene match: 10. The DNA of the CDR3 is TGTGCCAGCAGTTCCGTCCCGGGACAGGGGGCGGCCAAAAACATTCAGTACTTC. It translates to CASSSVPGQGAAKNIQYF.

V gene TRBV12-3 or TRBV12-4 combines with J gene TRBJ2-7; 10 nucleotides agree with TRBD2. The CDR3 runs 16 residues. Trimming at V came to 3 bases and at J to 5 bases, leaving 10 bases not matched to a gene. The CDR3 coding sequence is TGTGCCAGCAGTTTTGTTCCTAGCGGGAGAGGAAACGAGCAGTACTTC. Its translation is CASSFVPSGRGNEQYF.

The chain couples TRBV4-1 to TRBJ1-1, with no clear D. CDR1 is MGHRA, CDR2 YSYEKL, per germline. The ends were cut back, 0 bases at V and 2 bases at J, with 7 bases in the middle. The CDR3 covers 14 residues. The CDR3 sequence: CASSQDFGNTEAFF. The CDR3 DNA is TGCGCCAGCAGCCAAGATTTCGGAAACACTGAAGCTTTCTTT.

The V call is TRBV7-9, the J call TRBJ2-3; TRBD1 agrees at 9 bases. Germline CDR1 SEHNR, CDR2 FQNEAQ (reference sequence). V lost 5 bases, J lost 6 bases, and 12 bases stayed unmatched. The CDR3 contains 16 residues. The DNA for the CDR3 is TGTGCCAGCAGCCTTTCCCAGAGACAGGGGGTGGATACGCAGTATTTT. This translates into CASSLSQRQGVDTQYF.

This clonotype has just a few counts. The chain employs TRBV7-3 and TRBJ2-2; 13 bases map to TRBD2. The trim removed 4 bases at V and 7 bases at J, leaving 3 bases unmatched. Germline V gene sequence: CDR1 SGHTA, CDR2 FQGTGA. The CDR3 has 15 amino acids. CDR3 coding DNA: TGTGCCAGCAGCTCCCGACTAGCGGGGGGCGGGGAGCTGTTTTTT. This encodes CASSSRLAGGGELFF. Full variable domain (remainder filled in from reference TRBV7-3 and TRBJ2-2): GAGVSQTPSNKVTEKGKYVELRCDPISGHTALYWYRQSLGQGPEFLIYFQGTGAADDSGLPNDRFFAVRPEGSVSTLKIQRTERGDSAVYLCASSSRLAGGGELFFGEGSRLTVL.

The chain uses TRBV27 and TRBJ2-1, with D perhaps TRBD2 (6 bases). The ends were cut back, 8 bases at V and 3 bases at J, with 17 bases in the middle. The CDR3 spans 15 residues. In germline, CDR1 is MNHEY, CDR2 SMNVEV (reference sequence). CDR3 sequence reads: CASRLRAGNYNEQFF. CDR3 DNA sequence: TGTGCCAGCCGCCTTAGGGCGGGAAACTACAATGAGCAGTTCTTC.